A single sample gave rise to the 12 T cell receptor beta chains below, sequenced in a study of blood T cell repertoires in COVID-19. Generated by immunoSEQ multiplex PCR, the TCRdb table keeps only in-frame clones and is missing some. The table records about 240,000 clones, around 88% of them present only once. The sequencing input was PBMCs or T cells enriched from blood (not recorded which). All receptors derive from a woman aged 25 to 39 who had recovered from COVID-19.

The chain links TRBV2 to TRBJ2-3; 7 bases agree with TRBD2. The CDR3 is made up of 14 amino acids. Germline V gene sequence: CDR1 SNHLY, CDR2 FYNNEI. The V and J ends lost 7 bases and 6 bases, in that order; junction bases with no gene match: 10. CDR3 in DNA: TGTGCCAGCAATCCCTTGACTAGCTCGGATACGCAGTATTTT. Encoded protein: CASNPLTSSDTQYF.

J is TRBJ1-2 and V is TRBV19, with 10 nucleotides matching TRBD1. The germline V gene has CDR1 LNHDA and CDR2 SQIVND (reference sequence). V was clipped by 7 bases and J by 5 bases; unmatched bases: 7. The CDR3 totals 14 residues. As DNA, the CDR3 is TGTGCCAGTACCCCCGGACAGGGGGTATATGGCTACACCTTC. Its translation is CASTPGQGVYGYTF.

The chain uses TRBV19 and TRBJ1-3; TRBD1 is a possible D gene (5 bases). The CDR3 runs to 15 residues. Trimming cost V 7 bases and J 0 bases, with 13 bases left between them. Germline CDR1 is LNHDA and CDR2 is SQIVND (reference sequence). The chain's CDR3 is CASTIRGDSGNTIYF. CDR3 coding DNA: TGTGCCAGTACTATCCGGGGGGACTCTGGAAACACCATATATTTT. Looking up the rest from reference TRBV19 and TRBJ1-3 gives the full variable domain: DGGITQSPKYLFRKEGQNVTLSCEQNLNHDAMYWYRQDPGQGLRLIYYSQIVNDFQKGDIAEGYSVSREKKESFPLTVTSAQKNPTAFYLCASTIRGDSGNTIYFGEGSWLTVV.

The CDR3 reads CASSLSAVRSYEQYF. CDR3 in DNA: TGTGCCAGCAGTTTATCGGCGGTACGCTCCTACGAGCAGTACTTC. The V and J genes are TRBV27 and TRBJ2-7; no firm D call. The V and J ends lost 0 bases and 0 bases respectively, with 9 bases between them. This CDR3 comprises 15 residues. CDR1 MNHEY and CDR2 SMNVEV come from the germline V gene (reference sequence).

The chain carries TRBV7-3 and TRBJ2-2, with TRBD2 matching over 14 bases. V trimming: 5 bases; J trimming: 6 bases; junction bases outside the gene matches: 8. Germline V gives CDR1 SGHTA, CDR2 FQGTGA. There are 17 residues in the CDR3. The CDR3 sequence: CASSPRTSGRIPGELFF. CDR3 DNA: TGTGCCAGCAGCCCCCGGACTAGCGGGAGGATACCCGGGGAGCTGTTTTTT.

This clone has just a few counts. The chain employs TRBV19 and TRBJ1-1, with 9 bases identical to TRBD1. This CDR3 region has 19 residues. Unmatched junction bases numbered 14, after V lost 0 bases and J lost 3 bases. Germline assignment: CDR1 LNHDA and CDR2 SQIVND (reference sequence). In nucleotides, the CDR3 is TGTGCCAGTAGTATAGATCCCCCCCTCGGGACAGGGTCGGACACTGAAGCTTTCTTT. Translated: CASSIDPPLGTGSDTEAFF.

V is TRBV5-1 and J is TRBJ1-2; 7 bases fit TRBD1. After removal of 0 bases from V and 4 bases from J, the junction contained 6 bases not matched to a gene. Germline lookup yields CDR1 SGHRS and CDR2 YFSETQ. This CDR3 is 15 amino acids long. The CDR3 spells CASSLEGQSVYGYTF. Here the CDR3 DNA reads TGCGCCAGCAGCTTGGAGGGACAGTCGGTCTATGGCTACACCTTC. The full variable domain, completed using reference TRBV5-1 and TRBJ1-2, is KAGVTQTPRYLIKTRGQQVTLSCSPISGHRSVSWYQQTPGQGLQFLFEYFSETQRNKGNFPGRFSGRQFSNSRSEMNVSTLELGDSALYLCASSLEGQSVYGYTFGSGTRLTVV.

DNA for the CDR3: TGTGCCACTACCTTCACAGGCGCGAACACTGAAGCTTTCTTT. The encoded protein is CATTFTGANTEAFF. J is TRBJ1-1 and V is TRBV28; perhaps TRBD1 as D (5 bases). This CDR3 is 14 amino acids long. Germline loops: CDR1 MDHEN, CDR2 SYDVKM. V was pared by 10 bases and J by 1 base, with 16 bases between.

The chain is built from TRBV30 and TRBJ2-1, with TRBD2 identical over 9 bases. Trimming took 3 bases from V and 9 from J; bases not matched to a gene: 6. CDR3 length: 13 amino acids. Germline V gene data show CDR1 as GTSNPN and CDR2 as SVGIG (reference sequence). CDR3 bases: TGTGCCTGGAGCACTAGCGGGCTTGGTGAGCAGTTCTTC. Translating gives CAWSTSGLGEQFF.

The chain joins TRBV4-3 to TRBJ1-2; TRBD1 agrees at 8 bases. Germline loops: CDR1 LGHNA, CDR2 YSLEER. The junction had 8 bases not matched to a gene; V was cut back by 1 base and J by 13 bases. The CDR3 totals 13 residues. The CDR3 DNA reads TGCGCCAGCAGCCAAGGACGTCAGGGGGCGTTCACCTTC. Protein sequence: CASSQGRQGAFTF.

The CDR3 reads CASSTYRVGYGYTF. The CDR3 region has the DNA TGTGCCAGCAGTACATACAGGGTTGGCTATGGCTACACCTTC. This chain joins TRBV28 and TRBJ1-2; tentative D call: TRBD1 (6 bases). This CDR3 contains 14 residues. V lost 5 bases and J lost 4, with 14 bases in between. In germline, CDR1 is MDHEN, CDR2 SYDVKM.

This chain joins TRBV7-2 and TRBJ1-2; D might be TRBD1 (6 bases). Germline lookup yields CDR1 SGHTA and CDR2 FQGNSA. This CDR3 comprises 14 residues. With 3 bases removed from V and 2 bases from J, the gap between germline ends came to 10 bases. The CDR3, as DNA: TGTGCCAGCAGCTTTACAGGACAGAACTATGGCTACACCTTC. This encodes CASSFTGQNYGYTF.